This T cell receptor (beta chain) comes out of a study of neurological immune-mediated disorders. TCRdb reanalysed the 5' RACE reads using MiXCR and keeps one entry per CDR3 protein. This sample has 50,000 to 55,000 distinct CDR3 sequences, with more than 3.5% found just once. Trimming took off 6 bases at V and 0 bases at J, with 9 bases between the two ends. The CDR3 consists of 13 residues. The germline gives CDR1 DFQATT, CDR2 SNEGSKA (reference sequence). This clonotype was counted many times. The chain has TRBV20-1 and TRBJ2-1; the D is unclear. The clonotype comes from a man aged 55-75 years with multiple sclerosis. The sequenced sample consisted of PBMCs. The DNA for the CDR3 is TGCAGTGCCCCTCGACCCTCCTACAATGAGCAGTTCTTC. It codes for CSAPRPSYNEQFF.